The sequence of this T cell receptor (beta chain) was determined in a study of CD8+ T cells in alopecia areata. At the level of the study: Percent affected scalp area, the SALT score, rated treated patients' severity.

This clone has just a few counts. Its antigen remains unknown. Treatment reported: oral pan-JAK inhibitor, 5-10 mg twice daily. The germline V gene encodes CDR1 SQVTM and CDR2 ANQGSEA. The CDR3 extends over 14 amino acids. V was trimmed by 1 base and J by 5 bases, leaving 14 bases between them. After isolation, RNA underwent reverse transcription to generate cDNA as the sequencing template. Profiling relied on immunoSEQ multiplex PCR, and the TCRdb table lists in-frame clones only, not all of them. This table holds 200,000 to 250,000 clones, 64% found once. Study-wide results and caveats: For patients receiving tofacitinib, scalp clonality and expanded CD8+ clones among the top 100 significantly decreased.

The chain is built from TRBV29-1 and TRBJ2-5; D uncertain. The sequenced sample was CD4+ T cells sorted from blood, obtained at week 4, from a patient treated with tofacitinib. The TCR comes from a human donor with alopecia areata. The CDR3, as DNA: TGCAGCGTTGAAGGTCGGTCGATTAGGGAGACCCAGTACTTC. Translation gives CSVEGRSIRETQYF. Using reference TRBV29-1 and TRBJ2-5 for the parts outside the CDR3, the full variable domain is SAVISQKPSRDICQRGTSLTIQCQVDSQVTMMFWYRQQPGQSLTLIATANQGSEATYESGFVIDKFPISRPNLTFSTLTVSNMSPEDSSIYLCSVEGRSIRETQYFGPGTRLLVL.